This entry lists 17 T cell receptor beta chains sequenced from one sample in a study of Ad26.COV2.S vaccination and SARS-CoV-2 variants. Generated by immunoSEQ multiplex PCR, the TCRdb table keeps only in-frame clones and is missing some. Counted here are 400,000 or so clones, about 88% occurring once; the ten biggest clones make up 3.5%. Indicated treatment: around 19 received Ad26.COV2.S at low or high dose, single or two shots; about 5 received placebo; per-sample allocation not given. The samples date from day 63 after the first vaccine or placebo injection. This specimen consisted of peripheral blood, obtained in a trial of Ad26.COV2.S vaccine versus placebo. These receptors originate from a person between 18 and 60 years old who received the Ad26.COV2.S COVID-19 vaccine or a placebo.

This chain joins TRBV5-4 and TRBJ2-1, with a tentative D call TRBD1 (5 bases). Germline V CDR1 and CDR2: SGHNT, YYREEE (reference sequence). The CDR3 loop spans 14 amino acids. V was clipped by 5 bases and J by 6 bases, with 15 bases between them. The CDR3 here is CASSNPRAGNEQFF. For the CDR3, the DNA is TGTGCCAGCAGTAATCCCAGGGCAGGCAATGAGCAGTTCTTC.

The genes are TRBV5-1 and TRBJ1-2; maybe TRBD1 (5 bases). The V gene's germline CDR1 is SGHRS and CDR2 YFSETQ. This CDR3 region has 16 residues. V was trimmed by 5 bases and J by 0 bases, leaving 17 bases between them. The CDR3 DNA sequence: TGCGCCAGCAGAGGAGACAGTGAAGTTACTAACTATGGCTACACCTTC. Residues: CASRGDSEVTNYGYTF.

This chain joins TRBV29-1 and TRBJ1-1, with unresolved D. Germline lookup yields CDR1 SQVTM and CDR2 ANQGSEA. V lost 6 bases to trimming and J lost 0 bases, with 11 bases between them. The CDR3 loop spans 13 amino acids. The CDR3 protein is CSVRVAVNTEAFF. In DNA form, the CDR3 reads TGCAGCGTGAGGGTCGCCGTGAACACTGAAGCTTTCTTT.

V gene TRBV7-2 combines with J gene TRBJ1-1; TRBD1 matches at 8 bases. Per germline, CDR1 SGHTA and CDR2 FQGNSA. Losses at the gene ends were 2 bases for V and 4 bases for J; bases not matched to a gene: 3. This CDR3 is 14 amino acids long. CDR3 residues: CASSLQGAITEAFF. The CDR3 DNA is TGTGCCAGCAGCTTACAGGGGGCTATCACTGAAGCTTTCTTT.

The chain has TRBV2 and TRBJ2-1, with TRBD1 matching over 8 bases. CDR1 is SNHLY and CDR2 is FYNNEI in the germline V gene. This CDR3 region has 15 residues. Trimming took 7 bases from V and 6 from J; bases not matched to a gene: 11. Written as DNA, the CDR3 is TGTGCCAGCATCGAGGACAGGGTGTGGGGCAATGAGCAGTTCTTC. It specifies CASIEDRVWGNEQFF. Looking up the rest from reference TRBV2 and TRBJ2-1 gives the full variable domain: EPEVTQTPSHQVTQMGQEVILRCVPISNHLYFYWYRQILGQKVEFLVSFYNNEISEKSEIFDDQFSVERPDGSNFTLKIRSTKLEDSAMYFCASIEDRVWGNEQFFGPGTRLTVL.

The J gene is TRBJ1-1, the V gene TRBV12-3 or TRBV12-4; D remains ambiguous. V was clipped by 3 bases and J by 6 bases, with 11 bases between them. This CDR3 contains 13 residues. CDR3 nucleotides: TGTGCCAGCAGTTTTTGGGGAGGCCCTGAAGCTTTCTTT. Translated, it gives CASSFWGGPEAFF.

The chain links TRBV6-6 to TRBJ1-6, with TRBD1 matching over 8 bases. Germline loops: CDR1 MNHNY, CDR2 SVGAGI (reference sequence). V shed 5 bases and J 8 bases; nucleotides not matched to a gene: 8. The CDR3 runs 15 residues. CDR3 protein: CASSTATGVYSPLHF. The CDR3 DNA reads as TGTGCCAGCAGTACTGCGACAGGGGTTTATTCACCCCTCCACTTT.

A single count supports this clone. J is TRBJ1-6 and V is TRBV27; 11 bases align to TRBD1. Looked up from germline, CDR1 is MNHEY and CDR2 is SMNVEV (reference sequence). With V trimmed by 10 bases and J by 11 bases, 7 bases remained unmatched. The CDR3 is 13 residues long. CDR3 bases: TGTGCCACCGGGACAGGGGGGGTGGCACCCCTCCACTTT. This translates into CATGTGGVAPLHF.

The chain recombines TRBV6-2 or TRBV6-3 with TRBJ2-7; 12 bases fit TRBD1. V shed 7 bases, J shed 5 bases, and the junction held 9 bases outside the gene matches. CDR3 length: 15 residues. CDR1 is MNHEY and CDR2 is SVGEGT in the germline V gene. The CDR3 protein is CASNPSGTGGDEQYF. The CDR3 nucleotides are TGTGCCAGCAACCCGTCCGGGACAGGGGGCGACGAGCAGTACTTC.

The rearrangement links TRBV10-3 to TRBJ1-1; D remains ambiguous. The CDR3 is 13 residues long. V was shortened by 6 bases and J by 8 bases, with 16 bases between the two germline ends. The germline V gene encodes CDR1 ENHRY and CDR2 SYGVKD. CDR3 sequence reads: CAISPQKGEEAFF. CDR3 DNA sequence: TGTGCCATCAGCCCACAAAAGGGAGAAGAAGCTTTCTTT.

CDR3 in amino acids: CASSSNIYGTGRNYGYTF. The CDR3 DNA is TGTGCCAGCAGCTCTAATATCTACGGGACAGGGCGTAACTATGGCTACACCTTC. This chain links TRBV7-9 with TRBJ1-2; 9 positions agree with TRBD1. Germline V gene sequence: CDR1 SEHNR, CDR2 FQNEAQ (reference sequence). The V and J ends lost 4 bases and 1 base, in that order; junction bases with no gene match: 13. The CDR3 is 18 residues long.

This rearrangement joins TRBV6-5 to TRBJ1-2; no clear D gene. The CDR3 sequence is 14 residues long. V lost 2 bases and J 7 bases, leaving 14 bases between the germline ends. Per the germline V gene, CDR1 is MNHEY and CDR2 is SVGAGI. CDR3 amino acids: CASSYNPHTGGYTF. CDR3 sequence (DNA): TGTGCCAGCAGTTACAATCCACACACGGGTGGCTACACCTTC.

This chain links TRBV3-1 (or the pseudogene TRBV3-2) with TRBJ1-2; TRBD1 might be the D (5 bases). With 3 bases removed from V and 4 bases from J, the gap between germline ends came to 21 bases. The germline V gene has CDR1 LGHDT and CDR2 YNNKEL (reference sequence). CDR3 length: 17 amino acids. CDR3 in DNA: TGTGCCAGCAGCCAGGTCCGGGACGCGGGGGAGGGCTATGGCTACACCTTC. Translation: CASSQVRDAGEGYGYTF.

The chain is built from TRBV10-3 and TRBJ1-1; TRBD1 matches 8 bases. V gave up 2 bases and J gave up 4 bases; unmatched junction bases: 3. Germline V lookup: CDR1 ENHRY, CDR2 SYGVKD. The CDR3 spans 14 residues. The CDR3 bases are TGTGCCATCAGTGAGATCAGGGGGCCCACTGAAGCTTTCTTT. Its translation is CAISEIRGPTEAFF.

V is TRBV6-2 or TRBV6-3 and J is TRBJ1-4, with unresolved D. CDR3 length: 15 amino acids. Trimming left V 5 bases short and J 7 bases short, with 17 bases between. Germline V gene lookup returns CDR1 MNHEY and CDR2 SVGEGT. For the CDR3, the DNA is TGTGCCAGCAGTATAGGACGGATGTATGGTGAAAAACTGTTTTTT. It codes for CASSIGRMYGEKLFF.

The chain joins TRBV7-8 to TRBJ2-3; perhaps TRBD2 as D (6 bases). The V and J ends lost 2 bases and 5 bases respectively, with 17 bases between them. CDR1 is SGHVS and CDR2 is FQNEAQ in the germline V gene. The CDR3 loop spans 16 amino acids. The CDR3 spells CASSLRAGLVGDTQYF. The CDR3 DNA reads as TGTGCCAGCAGCTTAAGGGCGGGGCTGGTTGGAGATACGCAGTATTTT. The full variable domain, in which reference TRBV7-8 and TRBJ2-3 provide the parts outside the CDR3, is GAGVSQSPRYKVAKRGQDVALRCDPISGHVSLFWYQQALGQGPEFLTYFQNEAQLDKSGLPSDRFFAERPEGSVSTLKIQRTQQEDSAVYLCASSLRAGLVGDTQYFGPGTRLTVL.

This chain uses TRBV25-1 with TRBJ1-1; D is perhaps TRBD1 (6 bases). V lost 0 bases to trimming and J lost 3 bases, with 17 bases between them. Germline V gene sequence: CDR1 MGHDK, CDR2 SYGVNS. The CDR3 runs to 17 residues. The CDR3 coding sequence is TGTGCCAGCAGTGAATATTTCGTGGGGGCAAGGTACACTGAAGCTTTCTTT. Translation gives CASSEYFVGARYTEAFF. Drawing the rest from reference TRBV25-1 and TRBJ1-1, the complete variable domain is EADIYQTPRYLVIGTGKKITLECSQTMGHDKMYWYQQDPGMELHLIHYSYGVNSTEKGDLSSESTVSRIRTEHFPLTLESARPSHTSQYLCASSEYFVGARYTEAFFGQGTRLTVV.